The present T cell receptor beta chain was sequenced within a study of metastatic and nonmetastatic thyroid tumors. Study-wide background: Malignant and benign thyroid patients had repertoires compared in peripheral blood and tumor or nodule tissue.

Per the original methods: Differences in CDR3 between clinicopathological groups were drawn on to build a classifier intended to discriminate distant-metastatic papillary thyroid cancer patients. TCRdb reanalyzed the PCR reads via MiXCR. In this record, the V and J calls reflect TCRdb's handling and not the investigators' own analysis. The sample holds about 5,500 clones, roughly 27% seen once. Overall study findings and caveats: For both blood and tumor, malignant thyroid tumors reportedly showed significantly higher TCR beta diversity than benign nodules did.

Every patient was untreated before thyroid surgery. A note on this clone: Its cognate antigen is unknown.

Germline V gene data show CDR1 as SGHNT and CDR2 as YYREEE (reference sequence). CDR3 size: 14 residues. V was clipped by 4 bases and J by 9 bases, with 17 bases between them. The sequenced sample consisted of adjacent normal tissue. The clonotype originates from a female donor with papillary thyroid cancer or a benign thyroid nodule (not recorded which). Some clones in this sample may be carry-over from other donors' samples. The genes are TRBV5-4 and TRBJ1-3, with a possible D match to TRBD1 (5 bases). Here the CDR3 reads CASSPGTQRGTIYF. CDR3 nucleotides: TGTGCCAGCAGCCCCGGGACCCAAAGGGGCACCATATATTTT.